This record looks at one T cell receptor (beta chain) sequence and its context. Original handling: Estimated nucleated cell counts came from reference gene primer amplification. The assay was immunoSEQ multiplex PCR, and TCRdb's table has in-frame clones only and misses some. The D gene and trimming were derived from the DNA, and the V and J assignments and clone size from that table. The top ten hold about 1.3% of the sample, which has over 200,000 clones, approximately 83% seen once. This specimen comes from a study of blood T cell repertoires in COVID-19. In the study overall: Sample material is recorded as cDNA or gDNA derived from T cells, B-cell-depleted T cells, or PBMCs.

The sequence came from a woman aged 30 to 39 with COVID-19, enrolled during active disease. The specimen sequenced was peripheral blood.

The CDR3 spells CSVVEGGNTIYF. The CDR3 DNA is TGCAGCGTTGTCGAGGGAGGAAACACCATATATTTT. V usage is TRBV29-1 and J usage is TRBJ1-3, with D hard to call. CDR1 SQVTM and CDR2 ANQGSEA come from the germline V gene. The CDR3 has 12 amino acids. V lost 4 bases, J lost 4 bases, and 8 bases lay in between.